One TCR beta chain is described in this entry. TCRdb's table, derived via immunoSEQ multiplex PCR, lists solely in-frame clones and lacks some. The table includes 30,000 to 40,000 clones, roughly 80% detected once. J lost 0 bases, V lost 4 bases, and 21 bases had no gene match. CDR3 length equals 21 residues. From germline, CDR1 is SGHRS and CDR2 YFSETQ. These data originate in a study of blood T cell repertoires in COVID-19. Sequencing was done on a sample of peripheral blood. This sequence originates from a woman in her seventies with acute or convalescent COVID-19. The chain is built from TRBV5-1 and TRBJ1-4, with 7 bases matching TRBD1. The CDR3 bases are TGCGCCAGCAGCAATAGGTTTATCCGGACAGGCCTTTTTGCAACTAATGAAAAACTGTTTTTT. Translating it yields CASSNRFIRTGLFATNEKLFF.